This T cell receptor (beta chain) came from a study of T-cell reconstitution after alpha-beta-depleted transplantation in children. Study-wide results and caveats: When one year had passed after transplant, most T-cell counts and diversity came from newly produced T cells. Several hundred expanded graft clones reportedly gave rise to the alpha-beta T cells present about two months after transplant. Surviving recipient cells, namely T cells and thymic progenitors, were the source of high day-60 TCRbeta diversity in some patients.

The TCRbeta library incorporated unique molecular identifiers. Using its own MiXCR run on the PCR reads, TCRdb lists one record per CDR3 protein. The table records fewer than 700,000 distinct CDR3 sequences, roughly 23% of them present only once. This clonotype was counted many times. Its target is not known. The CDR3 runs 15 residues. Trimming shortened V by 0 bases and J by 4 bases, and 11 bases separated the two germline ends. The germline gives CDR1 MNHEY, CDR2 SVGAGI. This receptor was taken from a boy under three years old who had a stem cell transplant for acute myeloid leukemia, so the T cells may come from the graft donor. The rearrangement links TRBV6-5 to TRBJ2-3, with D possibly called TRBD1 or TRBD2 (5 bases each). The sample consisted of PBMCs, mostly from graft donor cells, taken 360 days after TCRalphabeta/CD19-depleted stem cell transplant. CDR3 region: CASSYSGTGPDTQYF. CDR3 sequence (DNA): TGTGCCAGCAGTTACTCGGGGACCGGGCCAGATACGCAGTATTTT.